This T cell receptor (beta chain) was profiled in a study of Graves' ophthalmopathy and Graves' hyperthyroidism. Findings of the study overall: Discrimination between ophthalmopathy and stable hyperthyroidism by a 13-signature model showed about 85% sensitivity and 70% to 82% specificity. Forecasting of ophthalmopathy progression by the model achieved approximately 70% sensitivity and roughly 78% specificity.

This clonotype was observed many times. The target antigen is unknown. Unmatched junction bases numbered 9, after V lost 0 bases and J lost 4 bases. Germline V gene sequence: CDR1 GTSNPN, CDR2 SVGIG (reference sequence). The CDR3 loop spans 15 amino acids. Amplification targeted the TCR beta CDR3 regions, with RNA transcripts as the source material. First-round RT-PCR with HTBI primers preceded a second-round multiplex PCR. MiXCR, run by TCRdb on the multiplex PCR reads, gives a single entry per CDR3 protein. The table has 300,000 to 400,000 distinct CDR3 sequences, 15% to 20% seen once; the top ten hold roughly 12%.

Sequences were obtained from peripheral blood. The chain recombines TRBV30 with TRBJ2-7, with TRBD2 identical over 7 bases. The clonotype was recovered from an adult man with Graves' ophthalmopathy. The CDR3 reads CAWSVDPAGLYEQYF. The CDR3, as DNA: TGTGCCTGGAGTGTAGATCCAGCGGGACTATACGAGCAGTACTTC.